The present TCR beta chain was sequenced within a study of shared clonotypes between healthy human individuals. General study results and limits: Naive subsets typically showed greater estimated richness than memory subsets.

The study ran the assay at deep level. The method was immunoSEQ multiplex PCR; TCRdb's version includes in-frame clones alone and lacks a portion of them. The data show 2,500,000 or so clones, about nine tenths seen once. The germline gives CDR1 MNHNY, CDR2 SVGAGI (reference sequence). After removal of 6 bases from V and 2 bases from J, the junction contained 8 bases not matched to a gene. The CDR3 contains 15 residues. As to this clone: The target antigen is unknown.

This clonotype was sampled from a man between 18 and 29 years old in good health. Some clones in this sample may be carry-over from other donors' samples. Sequencing input: naive CD4+ T cells from PBMCs. The subset denotes: CD45RA+ positively selected. The chain uses TRBV6-6 and TRBJ2-7; 9 positions agree with TRBD2. Here the CDR3 DNA reads TGTGCCAGCAGACCGCCAGCGGGAGGACCCTACGAGCAGTACTTC. Translating gives CASRPPAGGPYEQYF.